One TCR beta chain is described in this entry. Only in-frame clones appear in the TCRdb table, and some are missing; sequencing was by immunoSEQ multiplex PCR. This table has more than 30,000 clones, approximately 86% appearing once. The CDR3 spans 16 residues. V was clipped by 5 bases and J by 7 bases, with 24 bases between them. Looked up from germline, CDR1 is MNHEY and CDR2 is SMNVEV (reference sequence). The source of the sample is a study of T cell changes during pregnancy in multiple sclerosis. The chain employs TRBV27 and TRBJ2-7, with D unclear. This specimen was CD8+ T cells from peripheral blood mononuclear cells, taken in the first trimester of pregnancy. The TCR comes from a female donor with multiple sclerosis, enrolled in a pregnancy study. CDR3 nucleotides: TGTGCCAGCAGTCCATTTCGGGTCGAAGCTGCCCTTGAGCAGTACTTC. It specifies CASSPFRVEAALEQYF.